A selection of T cell receptor beta chains follows, all from one sample in a study of follicular helper T cells after annual influenza vaccination. Sequenced by immunoSEQ multiplex PCR; TCRdb stores in-frame clones only, minus some. Of under 9,500 clones in the sample, about 90% were seen once. The sequencing used CXCR5+ CD38- circulating T follicular helper cells from blood, collected on the day of influenza vaccination. The receptors stem from an adult who received the influenza vaccine. CDR3s include the opening cysteine and the closing phenylalanine or tryptophan.

cdr3_aa v_call
CASSPRTSGFTDTQYF TRBV4-1
CASSPEGQGNTIYF TRBV18
CASSFRDSVANTEAFF TRBV13
CASSPGGTDTQYF TRBV19
CAWSVGENTEAFF TRBV30
CAISEFGAEAFF TRBV10-3
CASSVEVLDTDTQYF TRBV2
CASSATANTEAFF TRBV6-1
CASSLGVTDTQYF TRBV7-7
CASTRTDRSYEQYF TRBV6-1
CASSLARTGVGDQPQHF TRBV7-9
CASSYSGGISGELFF TRBV6-5
CASSQFREFEQYF TRBV16
CASSRQLGQPQHF TRBV6-4
CASSETGGSEKLFF TRBV5-1
CASSQPYPPNTEAFF TRBV4-2
CSVVPTLAGVKDTQYF TRBV29-1
CASSLQGFNTEAFF TRBV6-6
CASSQGTGEGEAFF TRBV4-2
CAIGLGFGEQYF TRBV9
CASSRRQAGNTEAFF TRBV6-5
CASSQAQGQGTEAFF TRBV4-1